This TCR beta chain was sequenced in a study of cytomegalovirus exposure and HLA in healthy donors. PCR involved 60 Vbeta and 13 Jbeta primers. Using immunoSEQ multiplex PCR, the repertoire was profiled, and TCRdb retains in-frame clones only, with some absent. The profile covers about 180,000 clones, with roughly 79% appearing a single time and approximately 1.2% taken by the ten largest. V was clipped by 3 bases and J by 1 base; unmatched bases: 4. CDR1 MRHNA and CDR2 SNTAGT come from the germline V gene. The CDR3 is 17 residues long. Material: PBMCs. This sequence originates from a man aged 25-45 years in good health and CMV-seronegative. The V and J genes are TRBV6-4 and TRBJ2-3; TRBD2 aligns across 13 bases. The CDR3 sequence: CASSETSGGSGTDTQYF. Here the CDR3 DNA reads TGTGCCAGCAGTGAGACTAGCGGGGGGTCGGGCACAGATACGCAGTATTTT.